The 23 T cell receptor beta chains in this list originate from one sample, sequenced in a study of CD8 T cells in ankylosing spondylitis. MiXCR, applied by TCRdb to the 5' RACE reads, yields one record per CDR3 protein. This table has about 220,000 distinct CDR3 sequences, more than 9% appearing once. The source material was blood, either unsorted or a sorted T cell fraction (not recorded which). The receptor set was obtained from a male donor with ankylosing spondylitis or in good health (not recorded which).

Note on this clonotype: A much bigger clone sits one base away, suggesting this may be a read error. This rearrangement joins TRBV24-1 to TRBJ2-5; D gene uncertain. The CDR3 is 12 residues long. Per germline, CDR1 KGHDR and CDR2 SFDVKD. CDR3 loop: CATSPSGEAQYF. The DNA for the CDR3 is TGTGCCACCAGTCCCTCTGGAGAGGCCCAGTACTTC.

This clonotype was recorded a few times. The V gene is TRBV14, the J gene TRBJ2-3; possibly TRBD1 for D (5 bases). CDR3 length: 17 residues. From germline, CDR1 is SGHDN and CDR2 FVKESK. V lost 0 bases to trimming and J lost 7 bases, with 20 bases between them. The DNA of the CDR3 is TGTGCCAGCAGCCAAGAATCGGGCAGGGCCCTTAGGAATACGCAGTATTTT. Amino acid sequence: CASSQESGRALRNTQYF.

A few counts support this clonotype. V and J are TRBV9 and TRBJ1-5, with no clear D. The V and J ends lost 5 bases and 7 bases respectively, with 13 bases between them. The germline CDR1 and CDR2 sequences are SGDLS and YYNGEE. The CDR3 has 13 residues. The DNA for the CDR3 is TGTGCCAGCAGTGTGTCTTACGGGCAGCCCCAGCATTTT. Residues: CASSVSYGQPQHF.

Ten or more counts support this clonotype. The CDR3 reads CASSSRVGEEEETQYF. Written as DNA, the CDR3 is TGTGCCAGCAGTTCCAGGGTCGGGGAGGAAGAAGAGACCCAGTACTTC. The chain is built from TRBV6-5 and TRBJ2-5, with TRBD2 as a possible D gene (6 bases). Germline CDR1 and CDR2: MNHEY and SVGAGI. Trimming shortened V by 4 bases and J by 3 bases, and 18 bases separated the two germline ends. The CDR3 loop spans 16 amino acids.

The DNA of the CDR3 is TGTGCCAGCAACCGGGCGGGGTACAATGAGCAGTTCTTC. Translating it yields CASNRAGYNEQFF. V and J are TRBV12-3 or TRBV12-4 and TRBJ2-1; TRBD2 might be the D (6 bases). The V end lost 7 bases, the J end lost 4 bases, and 11 bases lay between the germline ends. This CDR3 region has 13 residues.

This clonotype was recorded many times. The V call is TRBV7-8, the J call TRBJ2-7; D not resolved. The germline CDR1 and CDR2 sequences are SGHVS and FQNEAQ. The V end lost 1 base, the J end lost 2 bases, and 6 bases lay between the germline ends. This CDR3 has 13 amino acids. For the CDR3, the DNA is TGTGCCAGCAGCTTAGGGCTAGCCTACGAGCAGTACTTC. Protein sequence: CASSLGLAYEQYF.

Many counts were recorded for this clonotype. The rearrangement uses TRBV7-2 and TRBJ2-7; D gene uncertain. The CDR3 runs to 15 residues. The V gene lost 1 base and the J gene lost 4 bases, with 14 bases spanning the gap. Germline V gene sequence: CDR1 SGHTA, CDR2 FQGNSA. The DNA for the CDR3 is TGTGCCAGCAGCTTAGACCGACTGGCGGCGTACGAGCAGTACTTC. The encoded protein is CASSLDRLAAYEQYF.

This clonotype appeared once. One base away lies a much larger clone, so this may be a sequencing read error. V usage is TRBV24-1 and J usage is TRBJ1-5, with D unclear. CDR1 is KGHDR, CDR2 SFDVKD, per germline. CDR3 size: 16 residues. The CDR3 loop reads CPTKLHRGGSNQPQHF. CDR3 nucleotides: TGTCCCACCAAGCTGCACCGAGGAGGTTCCAATCAGCCCCAGCATTTT.

The chain has TRBV7-2 and TRBJ2-7; 7 nucleotides align to TRBD1. The trim removed 1 base at V and 1 base at J, leaving 7 bases unmatched. Germline-derived CDR1 and CDR2 are SGHTA and FQGNSA. This CDR3 is 16 amino acids long. CDR3 bases: TGTGCCAGCAGCTTAGATCCGGGACAGTTGTCCTACGAGCAGTACTTC. This translates into CASSLDPGQLSYEQYF.

The chain couples TRBV11-2 to TRBJ1-1; possible D gene TRBD1, 6 bases. With 1 base removed from V and 3 bases from J, the gap between germline ends came to 9 bases. The CDR3 covers 14 residues. CDR1 is SGHAT and CDR2 is FQNNGV in the germline V gene. The CDR3 reads CASSLAPGDTEAFF. The CDR3 coding sequence is TGTGCCAGCAGCTTAGCCCCAGGGGACACTGAAGCTTTCTTT.

This clonotype was counted between two and nine times. The chain has TRBV15 and TRBJ2-5; possibly TRBD1 for D (5 bases). Germline lookup yields CDR1 LNHNV and CDR2 YYDKDF (reference sequence). The CDR3 length is 14 residues. Deletions cut 1 base from V and 2 bases from J, with 8 bases between. In DNA, the CDR3 is TGTGCCACCAGCAGAGGACAGAAACAAGAGACCCAGTACTTC. Its protein is CATSRGQKQETQYF. The variable domain in full, completed from reference TRBV15 and TRBJ2-5, reads DAMVIQNPRYQVTQFGKPVTLSCSQTLNHNVMYWYQQKSSQAPKLLFHYYDKDFNNEADTPDNFQSRRPNTSFCFLDIRSPGLGDTAMYLCATSRGQKQETQYFGPGTRLLVL.

At least ten counts were recorded for this clonotype. The V and J genes are TRBV29-1 and TRBJ2-2, with 7 bases that match TRBD2. The CDR3 has 14 amino acids. V was clipped by 8 bases and J by 2 bases; unmatched bases: 8. Germline CDR1 SQVTM, CDR2 ANQGSEA. CDR3 sequence reads: CSTLTSPNTGELFF. For the CDR3, the DNA is TGCAGCACTTTGACTAGCCCCAACACCGGGGAGCTGTTTTTT.

This clonotype was detected a few times. This chain links TRBV12-3 or TRBV12-4 with TRBJ2-7, with 7 bases aligning to TRBD1. Trimming removed 5 bases from V and 4 bases from J; junction bases left unmatched: 11. The CDR3 is 15 amino acids. CDR3 region: CASSPRQGYAYEQYF. In DNA, the CDR3 is TGTGCCAGCAGTCCGCGACAGGGTTATGCGTACGAGCAGTACTTC.

This clonotype was observed at least ten times. CDR3 region: CSAPGGASGGNTDTQYF. Here the CDR3 DNA reads TGCAGTGCTCCAGGTGGAGCTAGCGGGGGCAACACAGATACGCAGTATTTT. V and J are TRBV20-1 and TRBJ2-3; 10 bases line up with TRBD2. The V gene's germline CDR1 is DFQATT and CDR2 SNEGSKA (reference sequence). This CDR3 is 17 amino acids long. After removal of 5 bases from V and 2 bases from J, the junction contained 13 bases not matched to a gene.

This clonotype was observed a few times. The chain is built from TRBV7-3 and TRBJ2-3, with TRBD2 matching over 10 bases. The CDR3 totals 16 residues. CDR1 is SGHTA and CDR2 is FQGTGA in the germline V gene. The V gene end was trimmed by 3 bases and the J gene end by 0 bases; junction bases not matched to a gene: 3. The DNA of the CDR3 is TGTGCCAGCAGCTTGAAGCGGGGGGGTAGCACAGATACGCAGTATTTT. Amino acid sequence: CASSLKRGGSTDTQYF.

This clonotype was seen repeatedly, ten times or more. The chain carries TRBV20-1 and TRBJ2-3, with 8 nucleotides matching TRBD2. V dropped 5 bases and J dropped 0; count of bases not matched to a gene: 10. The CDR3 covers 16 residues. Looked up from germline, CDR1 is DFQATT and CDR2 is SNEGSKA (reference sequence). Here the CDR3 DNA reads TGCAGTGCTTCCGGGGGGGTAGACCGGAGCACAGATACGCAGTATTTT. Amino acid sequence: CSASGGVDRSTDTQYF.

This chain uses TRBV15 with TRBJ2-2; D call uncertain. The CDR3 has 15 amino acids. Trimming shortened V by 1 base and J by 0 bases, and 6 bases separated the two germline ends. CDR1 and CDR2 (germline): LNHNV, YYDKDF (reference sequence). The CDR3: CATSRARTNTGELFF. As DNA, the CDR3 is TGTGCCACCAGCAGAGCCAGGACGAACACCGGGGAGCTGTTTTTT. The full variable domain, completed using reference TRBV15 and TRBJ2-2, is DAMVIQNPRYQVTQFGKPVTLSCSQTLNHNVMYWYQQKSSQAPKLLFHYYDKDFNNEADTPDNFQSRRPNTSFCFLDIRSPGLGDTAMYLCATSRARTNTGELFFGEGSRLTVL.

This clonotype was seen at least ten times. The rearrangement joins TRBV10-2 to TRBJ2-1, with 9 bases that match TRBD2. Germline CDR1 and CDR2: WSHSY and SAAADI. V dropped 7 bases and J dropped 5; count of bases not matched to a gene: 6. This CDR3 region has 14 residues. Here the CDR3 DNA reads TGCGCCAGCACCCCTAGCGGGGAAAACAATGAGCAGTTCTTC. It codes for CASTPSGENNEQFF.

This clonotype has only one observation. The chain recombines TRBV9 with TRBJ2-1; TRBD2 matches 12 bases. V dropped 0 bases and J dropped 8; count of bases not matched to a gene: 6. The CDR3 totals 16 residues. Germline assignment: CDR1 SGDLS and CDR2 YYNGEE. The CDR3 sequence is CASSVENLAGGYEQFF. CDR3 in DNA: TGTGCCAGCAGCGTAGAAAACCTAGCGGGGGGGTATGAGCAGTTCTTC.

This clonotype was found a few times. The chain is built from TRBV20-1 and TRBJ1-4; D is perhaps TRBD1 (6 bases). Per germline, CDR1 DFQATT and CDR2 SNEGSKA (reference sequence). Trimming took 6 bases from V and 7 from J, leaving 15 bases between them. The CDR3 has 13 amino acids. CDR3 residues: CSAERIRGEKLFF. The CDR3 DNA follows: TGCAGTGCCGAAAGGATCAGGGGTGAAAAACTGTTTTTT.

This sequence joins TRBV5-1 and TRBJ2-3; D ambiguous. V was trimmed by 0 bases and J by 4 bases, leaving 15 bases between them. CDR3 size: 16 residues. Per germline, CDR1 SGHRS and CDR2 YFSETQ. The CDR3 DNA follows: TGCGCCAGCAGCTTGGTAGGAGCATCCGAGGCAGATACGCAGTATTTT. Encoded protein: CASSLVGASEADTQYF. Full variable domain (remainder filled in from reference TRBV5-1 and TRBJ2-3): KAGVTQTPRYLIKTRGQQVTLSCSPISGHRSVSWYQQTPGQGLQFLFEYFSETQRNKGNFPGRFSGRQFSNSRSEMNVSTLELGDSALYLCASSLVGASEADTQYFGPGTRLTVL.

This clonotype was observed at least ten times. The rearrangement links TRBV5-1 to TRBJ2-4, with 12 bases lining up with TRBD2. V trimming: 1 base; J trimming: 5 bases; junction bases outside the gene matches: 4. The CDR3 is 16 residues long. CDR1 and CDR2 (germline): SGHRS, YFSETQ. CDR3 nucleotide sequence: TGCGCCAGCAGCTTGACTAGCGGGGGGCCCGAAAACATTCAGTACTTC. Translated, it gives CASSLTSGGPENIQYF. The complete variable domain, with remaining parts taken from reference TRBV5-1 and TRBJ2-4, reads KAGVTQTPRYLIKTRGQQVTLSCSPISGHRSVSWYQQTPGQGLQFLFEYFSETQRNKGNFPGRFSGRQFSNSRSEMNVSTLELGDSALYLCASSLTSGGPENIQYFGAGTRLSVL.

This clonotype was detected ten times or more. The chain uses TRBV15 and TRBJ1-6; 7 nucleotides line up with TRBD1. Germline V gene sequence: CDR1 LNHNV, CDR2 YYDKDF (reference sequence). V shed 0 bases, J shed 13 bases, and the junction held 15 bases outside the gene matches. This CDR3 has 17 residues. CDR3 sequence (DNA): TGTGCCACCAGCAGAGATCCACCTTGGACAGGAGGAAATCCCCTCCACTTT. Its translation: CATSRDPPWTGGNPLHF.